This is a list of T cell receptor beta chains from one sample in a study of human T cells and chemical hapten exposure. Via MiXCR, TCRdb re-called the RACE reads, giving one row per CDR3 protein. Of 50,000 or so distinct CDR3 sequences in the sample, approximately 11% were seen once. This sample comprised whole blood, obtained in connection with sensitization to the hapten diphenylcyclopropenone (DPC). The source of these receptors is a woman between 35 and 50 years old with alopecia areata. Some clones in this sample may be carry-over from other donors' samples. Each CDR3 is given with its conserved first and last residue. The D gene is left open where the match is weak. A clone size is listed for some rows: how often the clone was seen (once, few, many), or a class if it is expanded.

v_call: TRBV12-3/TRBV12-4
clone_size: few
j_call: TRBJ1-5
d_call: TRBD1
cdr3_aa: CASSLTGRQVPQHF
cdr3_nt: TGTGCCAGCAGTTTGACAGGGCGGCAAGTGCCCCAGCATTTT

v_call: TRBV10-2
clone_size: .
j_call: TRBJ2-7
d_call: .
cdr3_aa: CASSEIDGAYEQYF
cdr3_nt: TGCGCCAGCAGTGAAATCGACGGCGCCTACGAGCAGTACTTC

v_call: TRBV7-9
clone_size: .
j_call: TRBJ2-5
d_call: .
cdr3_aa: CASSHLPVIAAQETQYF
cdr3_nt: TGTGCCAGCAGCCACCTTCCCGTTATAGCGGCCCAAGAGACCCAGTACTTC

v_call: TRBV7-2
clone_size: .
j_call: TRBJ2-7
d_call: .
cdr3_aa: CASSLDGSYEQYF
cdr3_nt: TGTGCCAGCAGCTTGGACGGCTCCTACGAGCAGTACTTC

v_call: TRBV7-9
clone_size: few
j_call: TRBJ1-6
d_call: TRBD1
cdr3_aa: CASSPRGKTGPNSPLHF
cdr3_nt: TGTGCCAGCAGCCCCAGGGGGAAGACAGGGCCTAATTCACCCCTCCACTTT

v_call: TRBV15
clone_size: .
j_call: TRBJ2-5
d_call: TRBD2
cdr3_aa: CATGSTGGETQYF
cdr3_nt: TGTGCCACCGGTAGTACGGGGGGTGAGACCCAGTACTTC

v_call: TRBV6-1
clone_size: .
j_call: TRBJ1-1
d_call: .
cdr3_aa: CVSSEVAGSTEAFF
cdr3_nt: TGTGTCAGCAGTGAAGTCGCAGGAAGCACTGAAGCTTTCTTT

v_call: TRBV28
clone_size: few
j_call: TRBJ1-2
d_call: .
cdr3_aa: CASTWAGYGYTF
cdr3_nt: TGTGCCAGCACCTGGGCGGGGTATGGCTACACCTTC

v_call: TRBV6-2/TRBV6-3
clone_size: many
j_call: TRBJ2-1
d_call: .
cdr3_aa: CASSYGGAAYNEQFF
cdr3_nt: TGTGCCAGCAGTTACGGGGGCGCCGCCTACAATGAGCAGTTCTTC

v_call: TRBV12-3/TRBV12-4
clone_size: few
j_call: TRBJ2-4
d_call: .
cdr3_aa: CASSSLTEAKNIQYF
cdr3_nt: TGTGCCAGCAGTTCCCTGACGGAAGCCAAAAACATTCAGTACTTC

v_call: TRBV20-1
clone_size: few
j_call: TRBJ1-5
d_call: TRBD1
cdr3_aa: CSAQGGRGSNQPQHF
cdr3_nt: TGCAGTGCCCAGGGGGGGAGAGGTAGCAATCAGCCCCAGCATTTT

v_call: TRBV15
clone_size: many
j_call: TRBJ2-3
d_call: TRBD2
cdr3_aa: CATSRGNRPVVRLAGEGPDTQYF
cdr3_nt: TGTGCCACCAGCAGAGGAAATCGGCCGGTTGTCCGACTAGCGGGAGAAGGGCCAGATACGCAGTATTTT

v_call: TRBV6-2/TRBV6-3
clone_size: .
j_call: TRBJ1-2
d_call: .
cdr3_aa: CATRTANYGYTF
cdr3_nt: TGTGCCACCCGGACGGCGAACTATGGCTACACCTTC

v_call: TRBV12-3/TRBV12-4
clone_size: .
j_call: TRBJ1-1
d_call: .
cdr3_aa: CASETAQNTEAFF
cdr3_nt: TGTGCCAGCGAGACAGCACAAAACACTGAAGCTTTCTTT

v_call: TRBV28
clone_size: many
j_call: TRBJ2-6
d_call: .
cdr3_aa: CASNLQRGRLRANVLTF
cdr3_nt: TGTGCCAGCAATCTTCAACGGGGGCGCCTTAGGGCCAACGTCCTGACTTTC

v_call: TRBV5-6
clone_size: once
j_call: TRBJ2-3
d_call: .
cdr3_aa: CASSLLIIGVTDTQYF
cdr3_nt: TGTGCCAGCAGCTTGTTAATCATCGGAGTCACAGATACGCAGTATTTT

v_call: TRBV18
clone_size: many
j_call: TRBJ1-5
d_call: .
cdr3_aa: CASSHREGNQPQHF
cdr3_nt: TGTGCCAGCTCACACAGGGAAGGCAATCAGCCCCAGCATTTT

v_call: TRBV27
clone_size: many
j_call: TRBJ1-5
d_call: .
cdr3_aa: CASSLRQSWPQHF
cdr3_nt: TGTGCCAGCAGTTTAAGACAGTCTTGGCCCCAGCATTTT

v_call: TRBV5-6
clone_size: many
j_call: TRBJ1-5
d_call: .
cdr3_aa: CASSSRDRSSSNQPQHF
cdr3_nt: TGTGCCAGCAGCTCCCGGGACCGATCTTCTAGCAATCAGCCCCAGCATTTT

v_call: TRBV10-2
clone_size: .
j_call: TRBJ1-5
d_call: TRBD1
cdr3_aa: CATRDRGVGQPQHF
cdr3_nt: TGCGCCACCCGGGACAGGGGCGTCGGGCAGCCCCAGCATTTT

v_call: TRBV7-9
clone_size: .
j_call: TRBJ2-7
d_call: .
cdr3_aa: CASSLAGKEYEQYF
cdr3_nt: TGTGCCAGCAGCTTAGCGGGGAAAGAATACGAGCAGTACTTC

v_call: TRBV5-1
clone_size: many
j_call: TRBJ2-7
d_call: .
cdr3_aa: CASSLSTTDTYEQYF
cdr3_nt: TGCGCCAGCAGCTTGTCGACGACGGACACCTACGAGCAGTACTTC

v_call: TRBV21-1
clone_size: .
j_call: TRBJ2-4
d_call: .
cdr3_aa: CASSKVGTGNLLAKNIQYF
cdr3_nt: .

v_call: TRBV7-9
clone_size: many
j_call: TRBJ1-2
d_call: TRBD1
cdr3_aa: CASSSGTGSYGYTF
cdr3_nt: TGTGCCAGCAGCTCCGGGACAGGGAGCTATGGCTACACCTTC

v_call: TRBV6-5
clone_size: few
j_call: TRBJ2-3
d_call: .
cdr3_aa: CASSYDGTDTQYF
cdr3_nt: TGTGCCAGCAGTTACGACGGCACAGATACGCAGTATTTT

v_call: TRBV3-1
clone_size: .
j_call: TRBJ2-7
d_call: TRBD1
cdr3_aa: CASSQESGQVSYEQYF
cdr3_nt: TGTGCCAGCAGCCAAGAATCGGGACAGGTTTCCTACGAGCAGTACTTC

v_call: TRBV28
clone_size: few
j_call: TRBJ1-4
d_call: .
cdr3_aa: CATSREKLFF
cdr3_nt: TGTGCCACCTCGAGAGAAAAACTGTTTTTT

v_call: TRBV6-5
clone_size: .
j_call: TRBJ1-1
d_call: TRBD1
cdr3_aa: CASSEGTGANTEAFF
cdr3_nt: TGTGCCAGCAGTGAGGGGACAGGGGCGAACACTGAAGCTTTCTTT

v_call: TRBV27
clone_size: many
j_call: TRBJ1-1
d_call: .
cdr3_aa: CASSVLREPGGTEAFF
cdr3_nt: TGTGCCAGCAGCGTACTCCGGGAACCCGGAGGGACTGAAGCTTTCTTT

v_call: TRBV7-9
clone_size: many
j_call: TRBJ1-1
d_call: TRBD1
cdr3_aa: CASSLTTGGAGTEAFF
cdr3_nt: TGTGCCAGCAGCCTAACGACAGGGGGCGCGGGCACTGAAGCTTTCTTT

v_call: TRBV5-1
clone_size: many
j_call: TRBJ2-7
d_call: .
cdr3_aa: CASTENEDRDEQYF
cdr3_nt: TGCGCCAGCACCGAAAACGAGGATAGAGACGAGCAGTACTTC

v_call: TRBV5-1
clone_size: many
j_call: TRBJ1-5
d_call: TRBD1
cdr3_aa: CASSYGQGDQPQHF
cdr3_nt: TGCGCCAGCAGCTACGGACAGGGAGATCAGCCCCAGCATTTT

v_call: TRBV20-1
clone_size: .
j_call: TRBJ1-1
d_call: TRBD1
cdr3_aa: CSARWGTGIENTEAFF
cdr3_nt: TGCAGTGCTAGATGGGGGACAGGGATTGAGAACACTGAAGCTTTCTTT

v_call: TRBV29-1
clone_size: few
j_call: TRBJ1-1
d_call: .
cdr3_aa: CSVVSDNTEAFF
cdr3_nt: TGCAGCGTTGTCTCAGATAACACTGAAGCTTTCTTT

v_call: TRBV7-9
clone_size: few
j_call: TRBJ2-5
d_call: .
cdr3_aa: CASSQSWTEAQETQYF
cdr3_nt: TGTGCCAGCAGCCAGAGTTGGACAGAAGCCCAAGAGACCCAGTACTTC

v_call: TRBV3-1
clone_size: .
j_call: TRBJ1-6
d_call: TRBD1
cdr3_aa: CASSQSGDSLYNSPLHF
cdr3_nt: TGTGCCAGCAGCCAATCAGGGGACAGCCTCTATAATTCACCCCTCCACTTT

v_call: TRBV11-2
clone_size: many
j_call: TRBJ2-5
d_call: TRBD1
cdr3_aa: CASSPGTAEGETQYF
cdr3_nt: TGTGCCAGCAGCCCAGGGACAGCCGAGGGAGAGACCCAGTACTTC

v_call: TRBV30
clone_size: many
j_call: TRBJ1-5
d_call: .
cdr3_aa: CAWTQPPSSRPQHF
cdr3_nt: TGTGCCTGGACTCAACCTCCGTCGTCGAGACCCCAGCATTTT

v_call: TRBV28
clone_size: few
j_call: TRBJ2-1
d_call: TRBD2
cdr3_aa: CASSSSSGGFYNEQFF
cdr3_nt: TGTGCCAGCAGTTCCTCTAGCGGGGGGTTTTACAATGAGCAGTTCTTC

v_call: TRBV11-2
clone_size: .
j_call: TRBJ1-1
d_call: .
cdr3_aa: CASSLDIGRGTEAFF
cdr3_nt: TGTGCCAGCAGCTTAGATATAGGGAGGGGTACTGAAGCTTTCTTT

v_call: TRBV11-2
clone_size: many
j_call: TRBJ2-1
d_call: .
cdr3_aa: CASSLVLAGNEQFF
cdr3_nt: TGTGCCAGCAGCTTAGTACTAGCTGGCAATGAGCAGTTCTTC

v_call: TRBV29-1
clone_size: many
j_call: TRBJ1-2
d_call: .
cdr3_aa: CSVENYSGAVVGGYTF
cdr3_nt: TGCAGCGTTGAAAACTATTCGGGCGCCGTCGTTGGTGGCTACACCTTC

v_call: TRBV9
clone_size: .
j_call: TRBJ2-3
d_call: .
cdr3_aa: CASSSQGTGMKDTQYF
cdr3_nt: TGTGCCAGCAGCTCCCAGGGGACGGGAATGAAGGATACGCAGTATTTT

v_call: TRBV12-3/TRBV12-4
clone_size: many
j_call: TRBJ2-2
d_call: TRBD2
cdr3_aa: CASITSRRGLMAPGELFF
cdr3_nt: TGTGCCAGCATCACCTCCCGACGGGGACTAATGGCCCCCGGGGAGCTGTTTTTT

v_call: TRBV13
clone_size: many
j_call: TRBJ2-6
d_call: .
cdr3_aa: CASSSTGANVLTF
cdr3_nt: TGTGCCAGCAGCTCCACCGGGGCCAACGTCCTGACTTTC

v_call: TRBV6-2/TRBV6-3
clone_size: few
j_call: TRBJ2-7
d_call: .
cdr3_aa: CASSYPRYEQYF
cdr3_nt: TGTGCCAGCAGTTACCCTCGCTACGAGCAGTACTTC

v_call: TRBV6-5
clone_size: many
j_call: TRBJ2-3
d_call: TRBD2
cdr3_aa: CASSYSMWEGVSDTQYF
cdr3_nt: TGTGCCAGCAGTTACTCGATGTGGGAGGGAGTGTCAGATACGCAGTATTTT

v_call: TRBV4-3
clone_size: .
j_call: TRBJ2-5
d_call: TRBD2
cdr3_aa: CASSPTGGLQETQYF
cdr3_nt: TGCGCCAGCAGCCCAACGGGGGGGCTCCAAGAGACCCAGTACTTC

v_call: TRBV7-2
clone_size: few
j_call: TRBJ1-2
d_call: TRBD1
cdr3_aa: CASRPGQVRNYGYTF
cdr3_nt: TGTGCCAGCAGGCCAGGACAGGTCAGGAACTATGGCTACACCTTC

v_call: TRBV12-3/TRBV12-4
clone_size: many
j_call: TRBJ2-1
d_call: TRBD2
cdr3_aa: CASRAGGPFEQFF
cdr3_nt: TGTGCCAGCAGGGCGGGAGGGCCATTTGAGCAGTTCTTC

v_call: TRBV6-2/TRBV6-3
clone_size: few
j_call: TRBJ1-1
d_call: .
cdr3_aa: CASRSTEAFF
cdr3_nt: TGTGCCAGCAGGAGTACTGAAGCTTTCTTT

v_call: TRBV7-9
clone_size: many
j_call: TRBJ1-3
d_call: .
cdr3_aa: CASSLREISGNTIYF
cdr3_nt: TGTGCCAGCAGCTTAAGGGAGATCTCTGGAAACACCATATATTTT

v_call: TRBV29-1
clone_size: .
j_call: TRBJ2-7
d_call: .
cdr3_aa: CSARPPGETYEQYF
cdr3_nt: TGCAGCGCACGTCCGCCCGGAGAGACCTACGAGCAGTACTTC

v_call: TRBV27
clone_size: few
j_call: TRBJ2-1
d_call: TRBD2
cdr3_aa: CASSPSSGSGSEQFF
cdr3_nt: TGTGCCAGCAGCCCTTCTAGCGGGAGTGGTAGCGAGCAGTTCTTC

v_call: TRBV11-2
clone_size: many
j_call: TRBJ1-1
d_call: .
cdr3_aa: CASSLVGPTEAFF
cdr3_nt: TGTGCCAGCAGCTTAGTGGGCCCCACTGAAGCTTTCTTT